A selection of T cell receptor beta chains follows, all from one sample in a study of cytomegalovirus exposure and HLA in healthy donors. Sequenced by immunoSEQ multiplex PCR; TCRdb stores in-frame clones only, minus some. This sample has some 100,000 clones, with approximately 70% found just once. The sequenced sample was PBMCs. The receptors shown here come from a woman younger than 30 in good health and CMV-seropositive. Each CDR3 is given with its conserved first and last residue. A D gene is named only where the DNA matches it firmly. For some rows the clone size is stated as once, few or many, or as a class when expanded; others skip it.

V gene,J gene,D gene,clone size,CDR3 DNA,CDR3 protein
TRBV11-2,TRBJ2-5,TRBD1,few,TGTGCCAGCAGCTCCATTTGGGACAGGGATGAGACCCAGTACTTC,CASSSIWDRDETQYF
TRBV7-8,TRBJ2-3,-,-,TGTGCCAGCAGCTTAGAGGGTGGGGCGGTCAGAGATACGCAGTATTTT,CASSLEGGAVRDTQYF
TRBV4-3,TRBJ1-1,TRBD1,-,TGCGCCAGCAGCCAAGATTCCGAGACAGGGGGCTTTGGAGCTTTCTTT,CASSQDSETGGFGAFF
TRBV4-3,TRBJ1-4,TRBD1,once,TGCGCCAGCAGCCGTGGGCAGGGGGCCTTAGCAACTAATGAAAAACTGTTTTTT,CASSRGQGALATNEKLFF
TRBV13,TRBJ1-1,TRBD1,-,TGTGCCAGCAGCTTAAAGGACAGGGGGCAGGTGAACACTGAAGCTTTCTTT,CASSLKDRGQVNTEAFF
TRBV5-1,TRBJ2-3,TRBD2,-,TGCGCCAGCACAGCTTCAGCGGGAGGAAGTAATACGCAGTATTTT,CASTASAGGSNTQYF
TRBV28,TRBJ2-5,TRBD1,-,TGTGCCAGCAGTCAGAAGACAGGGGTCGGGGAGACCCAGTACTTC,CASSQKTGVGETQYF
TRBV18,TRBJ2-2,TRBD2,once,TGTGCCAGCTCACCGGGACTAGCGGGATCCGGGGAGCTGTTTTTT,CASSPGLAGSGELFF
TRBV5-5,TRBJ2-1,-,medium-sized,TGTGCCAGCAGCCCTATAGGCCCCCCGAGCGATGAGCAGTTCTTC,CASSPIGPPSDEQFF
TRBV5-8,TRBJ2-1,-,-,TGTGCCAGCAGCTTGAGGGGGGGCGATGAGCAGTTCTTC,CASSLRGGDEQFF
TRBV5-6,TRBJ2-2,-,-,TGTGCCAGCAGCCCAGATATCACCGGGGAGCTGTTTTTT,CASSPDITGELFF
TRBV7-9,TRBJ1-2,TRBD1,-,TGTGCCAGCAGCAAGCCCCTCGGGACAGTCTATGGCTACACCTTC,CASSKPLGTVYGYTF
TRBV27,TRBJ2-7,TRBD2,-,TGTGCCAGCAGTTTATCGGGACTAGCGGCGGGGTCAGGGTACGAGCAGTACTTC,CASSLSGLAAGSGYEQYF
TRBV9,TRBJ1-1,TRBD1,-,TGTGCCAGCAGTCGAGGGGGCGCGTTTGACACTGAAGCTTTCTTT,CASSRGGAFDTEAFF
TRBV27,TRBJ2-7,TRBD1,-,TGTGCCAGCAGTTCGCAGGGGGATGGATGGTACTTC,CASSSQGDGWYF
TRBV6-5,TRBJ2-1,TRBD2,-,TGTGCCAGCAGTTACTCGAGCACGGGACTAGGGTTCTTC,CASSYSSTGLGFF
TRBV29-1,TRBJ2-2,TRBD2,-,TGCAGCGTTACGGGACTAGCCGCCGGGGAGCTGTTTTTT,CSVTGLAAGELFF
TRBV6-4,TRBJ2-2,TRBD1,few,TGTGCCAGCAGTGAAGGACAGGGAGACACCGGGGAGCTGTTTTTT,CASSEGQGDTGELFF
TRBV7-9,TRBJ2-5,TRBD1,-,TGTTCCAGCAGCAAGGGGACAGGGGTTTGGGAGACCCAGTACTTC,CSSSKGTGVWETQYF
TRBV7-9,TRBJ1-5,-,-,TGTGCCAGCAGCTCCACCGAAGGAGGCAATCAGCCCCAGCATTTT,CASSSTEGGNQPQHF
TRBV2,TRBJ1-3,-,-,TGTGCCAGCAGTGGTTCCCGCTCTGGAAACACCATATATTTT,CASSGSRSGNTIYF
TRBV2,TRBJ1-2,-,-,TGTGCCAGCAGTGCAGAGGCGGGGGGCTACACCTTC,CASSAEAGGYTF
TRBV21-1,TRBJ1-4,-,-,TGTGCCAGCAGTCCCGGGACAGGAAGGGTATGTTATGAAAAACTGTTTTTT,CASSPGTGRVCYEKLFF
TRBV27,TRBJ1-5,TRBD1,-,TGTGCCAGCAGTAAGGGACAGGGGATCTTTCAGCCCCAGCATTTT,CASSKGQGIFQPQHF
TRBV30,TRBJ2-2,-,-,TGTGCCTGGAGTGATCTACAGGCGAACACCGGGGAGCTGTTTTTT,CAWSDLQANTGELFF
TRBV5-6,TRBJ2-3,TRBD2,-,TGTGCCAGCAGGCAAGGACTAGCGGTCACAGATACGCAGTATTTT,CASRQGLAVTDTQYF
TRBV7-8,TRBJ2-1,-,-,TGTGCCAGCAGCCCCGGGGCTGGAGCGGGCTACAATGAGCAGTTCTTC,CASSPGAGAGYNEQFF
TRBV28,TRBJ2-2,-,-,TGTGCGCAGAACGCGAACACCGGGGAGCTGTTTTTT,CAQNANTGELFF
TRBV18,TRBJ2-5,-,-,TGTGCCAGCTCACTAAGCGGATGGACCCCAGAGACCCAGTACTTC,CASSLSGWTPETQYF
TRBV11-2,TRBJ2-1,TRBD2,-,TGTGCCGGTCGCCCGGCGACTAGCGGGTACAATGAGCAGTTCTTC,CAGRPATSGYNEQFF
TRBV4-3,TRBJ2-5,-,-,TGCGCCAGCAGCCAAGCTGGGGGGATTGGAGAGACCCAGTACTTC,CASSQAGGIGETQYF
TRBV7-8,TRBJ2-6,TRBD1,-,TGTGCCAGCAGCTTACAGGGGGCTCGAGGGGCCAACGTCCTGACTTTC,CASSLQGARGANVLTF
TRBV13,TRBJ2-3,TRBD2,-,TGTGCCAGCAGCTTTGGGGGAGTGGGACTAGCCCCAGATACGCAGTATTTT,CASSFGGVGLAPDTQYF
TRBV6-1,TRBJ1-1,-,-,TGTGCCACCTTCCTAGGAGGTCGGGGGGAAGCTTTCTTT,CATFLGGRGEAFF
TRBV4-1,TRBJ2-1,TRBD1,-,TGCGCCAGCAGCCAAGAAGAGGGGGCCAATGAGCAGTTCTTC,CASSQEEGANEQFF
TRBV10-3,TRBJ1-2,TRBD1,-,TGTGCCATCTTAGGACAGGTTAACTATGGCTACACCTTC,CAILGQVNYGYTF
TRBV10-3,TRBJ2-7,TRBD2,-,TGTGCCATCAGTGAGTCTGCCCCACGACTAGCGGGAGGAATCGACGAGCAGTACTTC,CAISESAPRLAGGIDEQYF
TRBV19,TRBJ1-1,-,-,TGTGCCAGTAGTGGCCCAATCGGGGTATCTGAAGCTTTCTTT,CASSGPIGVSEAFF
TRBV28,TRBJ2-1,TRBD2,-,TGTGCCAGCAGTTTAACTAGCGTGGGTTCCTACAATGAGCAGTTCTTC,CASSLTSVGSYNEQFF
TRBV28,TRBJ2-3,-,-,TGTGCTAGCAGTTTAGGGGGGAGCACAGATACGCAGTATTTT,CASSLGGSTDTQYF
TRBV7-2,TRBJ2-1,-,-,TGTGCCAGCAGCTCCGGACTAAACAATGAGCAGTTCTTC,CASSSGLNNEQFF
TRBV15,TRBJ1-4,-,-,TGTGCCACCACGAGGACAGTGAGTAACGAAAAACTGTTTTTT,CATTRTVSNEKLFF
TRBV2,TRBJ2-7,-,-,TGTGCCAGCATGCCCGGGACATACTCCTACGAGCAGTACTTC,CASMPGTYSYEQYF
TRBV5-6,TRBJ1-2,-,once,TGTGCCAGCGGCAGCTTGCTCGCGGGGTTTGACTATGGCTACACCTTC,CASGSLLAGFDYGYTF